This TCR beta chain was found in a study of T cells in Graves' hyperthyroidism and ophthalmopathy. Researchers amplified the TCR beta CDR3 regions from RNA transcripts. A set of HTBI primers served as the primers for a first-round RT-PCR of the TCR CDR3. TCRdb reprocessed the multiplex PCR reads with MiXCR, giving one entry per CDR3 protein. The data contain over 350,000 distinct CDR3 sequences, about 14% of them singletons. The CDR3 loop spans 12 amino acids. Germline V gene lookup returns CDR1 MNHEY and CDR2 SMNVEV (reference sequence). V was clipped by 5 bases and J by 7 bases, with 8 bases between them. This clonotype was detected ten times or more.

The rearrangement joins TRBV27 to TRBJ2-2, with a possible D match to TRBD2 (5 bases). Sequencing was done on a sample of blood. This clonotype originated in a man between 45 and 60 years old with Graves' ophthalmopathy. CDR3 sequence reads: CASSRRYGELFF. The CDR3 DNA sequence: TGTGCCAGCAGTCGGAGGTACGGGGAGCTGTTTTTT.